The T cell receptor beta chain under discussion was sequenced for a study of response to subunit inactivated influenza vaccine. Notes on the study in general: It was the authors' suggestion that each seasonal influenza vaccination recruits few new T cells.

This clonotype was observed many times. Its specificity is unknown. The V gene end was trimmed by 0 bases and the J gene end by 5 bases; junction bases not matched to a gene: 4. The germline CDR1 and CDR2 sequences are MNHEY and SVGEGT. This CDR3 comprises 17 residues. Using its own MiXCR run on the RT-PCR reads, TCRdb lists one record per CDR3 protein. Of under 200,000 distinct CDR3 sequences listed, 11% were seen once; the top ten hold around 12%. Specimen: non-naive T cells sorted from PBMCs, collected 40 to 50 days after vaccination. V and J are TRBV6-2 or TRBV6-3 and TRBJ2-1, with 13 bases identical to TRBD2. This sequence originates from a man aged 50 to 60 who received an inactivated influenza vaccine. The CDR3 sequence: CASSYSTSGRVNNEQFF. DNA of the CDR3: TGTGCCAGCAGTTACTCTACTAGCGGGAGGGTAAACAATGAGCAGTTCTTC.